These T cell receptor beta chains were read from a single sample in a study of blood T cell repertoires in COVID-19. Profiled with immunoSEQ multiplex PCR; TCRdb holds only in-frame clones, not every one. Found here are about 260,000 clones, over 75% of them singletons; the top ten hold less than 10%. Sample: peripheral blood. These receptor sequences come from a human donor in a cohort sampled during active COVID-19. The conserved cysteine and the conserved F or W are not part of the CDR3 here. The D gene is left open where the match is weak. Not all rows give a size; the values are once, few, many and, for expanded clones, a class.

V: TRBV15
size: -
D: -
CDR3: ATSNIRRGLSSYEQY

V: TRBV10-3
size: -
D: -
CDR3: AIGADQPQH

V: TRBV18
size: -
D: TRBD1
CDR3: ASSRDRDNSPLH

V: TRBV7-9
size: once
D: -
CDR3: ASSLAEPYEQY

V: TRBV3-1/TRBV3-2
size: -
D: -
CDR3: ASSQDMQGSSYNSPLH

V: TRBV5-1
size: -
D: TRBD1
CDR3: ASSGQGAGTEAF

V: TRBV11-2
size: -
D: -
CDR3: ASSSEGVGGTQY

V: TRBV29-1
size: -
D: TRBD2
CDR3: SVEALAGVGTDTQY

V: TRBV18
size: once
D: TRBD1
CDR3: ASSPTGGGTGANVLT

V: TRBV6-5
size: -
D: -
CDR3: ASSYSEVGREETQY

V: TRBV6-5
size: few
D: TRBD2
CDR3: ASLNLGTSGLEQY

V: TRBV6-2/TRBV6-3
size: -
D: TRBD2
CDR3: ASSPREGFGEY

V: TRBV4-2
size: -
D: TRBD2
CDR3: ASSRGLAGGSYEQY

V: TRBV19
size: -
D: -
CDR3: ASKGLDTQY

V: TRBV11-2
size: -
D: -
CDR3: ASSPGKGEQF

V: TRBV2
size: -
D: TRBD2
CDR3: ASRPTGGGSGELF

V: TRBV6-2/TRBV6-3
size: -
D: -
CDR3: ASSYSGQMSYGYT

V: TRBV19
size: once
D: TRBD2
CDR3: ASSNSGGSYNEQF

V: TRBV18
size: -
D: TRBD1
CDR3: ASSSRQGADTGELF

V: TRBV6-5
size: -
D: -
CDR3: ASSHSGVVVYEQY

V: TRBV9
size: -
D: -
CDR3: ASSGTGGLYNEQF

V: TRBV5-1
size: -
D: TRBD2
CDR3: ASHSGSSYNEQF

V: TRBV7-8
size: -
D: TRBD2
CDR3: ASSLVGSGGVQF

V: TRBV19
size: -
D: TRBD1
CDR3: ASSKGTEDSYEQY

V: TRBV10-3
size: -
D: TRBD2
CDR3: AISEFRLAGSQETQY

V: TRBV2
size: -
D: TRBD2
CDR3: ASTRIAGGSQF

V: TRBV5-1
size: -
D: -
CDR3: ASSLLGGGIGYT

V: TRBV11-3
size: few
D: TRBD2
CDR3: ASREASGVFYEQY

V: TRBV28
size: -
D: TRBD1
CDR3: ASSPGQNFGELF

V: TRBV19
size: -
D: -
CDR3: ASSPTGTEAF

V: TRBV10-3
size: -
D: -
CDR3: AIRDQGHRNTEAF

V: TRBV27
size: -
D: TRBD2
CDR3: ASSLSHSRGENSYEQY

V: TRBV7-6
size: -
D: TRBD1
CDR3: ASSLRTGGASGELF

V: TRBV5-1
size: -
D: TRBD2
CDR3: ASSLAGGPRDTQY

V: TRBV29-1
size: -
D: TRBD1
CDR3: SVAPGQGTYEQY

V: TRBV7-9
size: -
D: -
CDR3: ASSLLGQRGVHEQF

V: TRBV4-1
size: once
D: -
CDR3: ASSQGLPGTYGELF

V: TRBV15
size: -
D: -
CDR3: ATSRLPWGELF

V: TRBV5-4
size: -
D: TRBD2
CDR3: ASSLGAGGTYEQY

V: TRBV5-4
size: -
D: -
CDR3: ASSLGQGRGSTNEQF

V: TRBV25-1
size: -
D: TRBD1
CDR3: ASSAGTVTNEKLF

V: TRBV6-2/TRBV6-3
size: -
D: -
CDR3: ASSYPGVGNQPQH

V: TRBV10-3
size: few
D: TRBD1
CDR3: AISDPRGFYGYT

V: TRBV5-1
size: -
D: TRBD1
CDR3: ASQGVMNTEAF

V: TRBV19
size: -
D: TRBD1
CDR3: ASSIRQGERSPLH

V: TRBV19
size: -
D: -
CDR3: ASSIDRAKDTQY

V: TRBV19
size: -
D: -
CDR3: ASSMLAVSTDTQY

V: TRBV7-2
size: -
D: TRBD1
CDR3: ASSLGGTGESEQY

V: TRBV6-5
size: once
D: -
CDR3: ASSYYPSRVPGYT

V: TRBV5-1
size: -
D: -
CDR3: ASSLSASGGVEF

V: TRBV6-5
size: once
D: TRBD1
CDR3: ASQGTELWGAEAF

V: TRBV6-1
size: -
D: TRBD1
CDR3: ASSGPGQGNEQY

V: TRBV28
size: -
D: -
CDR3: ASSPTQGSSAPLH

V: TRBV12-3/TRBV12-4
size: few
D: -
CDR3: ASSRTANTEAF

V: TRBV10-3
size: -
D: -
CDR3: AISESAFGWQGQNEQY

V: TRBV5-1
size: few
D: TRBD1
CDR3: ASSPIRDRDTEAF

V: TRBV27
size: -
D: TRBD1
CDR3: ASSLGRTGTHEKLF